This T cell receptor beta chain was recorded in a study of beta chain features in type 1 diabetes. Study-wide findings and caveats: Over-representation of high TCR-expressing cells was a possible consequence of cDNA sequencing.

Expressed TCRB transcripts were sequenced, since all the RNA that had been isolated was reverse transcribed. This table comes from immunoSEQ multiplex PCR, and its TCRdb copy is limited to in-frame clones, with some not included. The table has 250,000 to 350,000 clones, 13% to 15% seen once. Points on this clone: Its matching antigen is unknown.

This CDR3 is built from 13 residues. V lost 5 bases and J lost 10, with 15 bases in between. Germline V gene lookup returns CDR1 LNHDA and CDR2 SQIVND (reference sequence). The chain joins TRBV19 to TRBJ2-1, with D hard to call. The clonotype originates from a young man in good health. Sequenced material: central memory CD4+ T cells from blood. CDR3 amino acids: CASSPRNTEEQFF. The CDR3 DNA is TGTGCCAGTAGTCCCCGAAACACGGAAGAGCAGTTCTTC.